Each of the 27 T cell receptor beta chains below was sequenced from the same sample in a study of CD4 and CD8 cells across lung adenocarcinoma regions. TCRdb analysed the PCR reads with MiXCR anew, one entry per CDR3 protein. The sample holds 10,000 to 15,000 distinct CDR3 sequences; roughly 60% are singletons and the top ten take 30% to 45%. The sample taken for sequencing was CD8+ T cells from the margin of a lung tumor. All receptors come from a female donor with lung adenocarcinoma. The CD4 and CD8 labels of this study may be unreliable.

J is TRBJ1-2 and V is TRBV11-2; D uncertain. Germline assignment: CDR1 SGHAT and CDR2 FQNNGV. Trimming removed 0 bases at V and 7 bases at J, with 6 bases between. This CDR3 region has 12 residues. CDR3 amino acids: CASSLEVGGYTF. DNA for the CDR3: TGTGCCAGCAGCTTAGAAGTGGGTGGCTACACCTTC. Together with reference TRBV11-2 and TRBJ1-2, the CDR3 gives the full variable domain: EAGVAQSPRYKIIEKRQSVAFWCNPISGHATLYWYQQILGQGPKLLIQFQNNGVVDDSQLPKDRFSAERLKGVDSTLKIQPAKLEDSAVYLCASSLEVGGYTFGSGTRLTVV.

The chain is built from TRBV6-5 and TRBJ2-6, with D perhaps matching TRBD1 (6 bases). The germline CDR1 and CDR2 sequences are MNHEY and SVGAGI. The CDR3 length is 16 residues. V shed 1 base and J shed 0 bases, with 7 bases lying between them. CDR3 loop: CASSYWDTSGANVLTF. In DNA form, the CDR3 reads TGTGCCAGCAGTTACTGGGACACCTCTGGGGCCAACGTCCTGACTTTC.

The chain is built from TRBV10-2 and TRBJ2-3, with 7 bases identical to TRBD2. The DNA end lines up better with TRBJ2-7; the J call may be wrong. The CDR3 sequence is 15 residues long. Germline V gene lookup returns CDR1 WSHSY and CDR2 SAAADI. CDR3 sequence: CASRELAGAKDTQYF. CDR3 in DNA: TGCGCCAGCAGAGAGCTGGCGGGAGCCAAAGATACGCAGTACTTC.

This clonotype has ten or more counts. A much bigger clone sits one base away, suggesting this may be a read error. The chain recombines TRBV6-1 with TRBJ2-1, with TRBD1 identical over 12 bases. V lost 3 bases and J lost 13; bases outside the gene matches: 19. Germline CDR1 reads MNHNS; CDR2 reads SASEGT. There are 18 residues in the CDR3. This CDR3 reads CASSERPGQGATLETQFF. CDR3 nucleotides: TGTGCCAGCAGTGAGAGACCGGGACAGGGGGCGACGTTGGAGACCCAGTTCTTC.

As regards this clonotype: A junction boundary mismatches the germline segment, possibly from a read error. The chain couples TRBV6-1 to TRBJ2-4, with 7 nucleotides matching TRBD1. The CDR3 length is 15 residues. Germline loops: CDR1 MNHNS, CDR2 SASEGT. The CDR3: CVSSLTGVMNNEQYF. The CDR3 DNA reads TGTGTCAGCAGCCTCACAGGGGTCATGAACAATGAGCAGTACTTC.

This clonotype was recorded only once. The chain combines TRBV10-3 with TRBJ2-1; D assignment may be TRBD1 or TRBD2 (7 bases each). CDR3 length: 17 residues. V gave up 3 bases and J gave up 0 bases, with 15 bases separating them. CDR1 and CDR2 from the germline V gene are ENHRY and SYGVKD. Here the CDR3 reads CAISDPGGGSSYNEQFF. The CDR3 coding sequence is TGTGCCATCAGTGACCCAGGGGGAGGGAGCTCCTACAATGAGCAGTTCTTC.

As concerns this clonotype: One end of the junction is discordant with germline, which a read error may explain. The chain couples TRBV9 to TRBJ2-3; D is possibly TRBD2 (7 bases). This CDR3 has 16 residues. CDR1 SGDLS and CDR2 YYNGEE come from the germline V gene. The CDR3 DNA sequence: TGTGCCAGCAGGGTAGAGGGGGGGGGTGGGGCAGATACGCAGTATTTT. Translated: CASRVEGGGGADTQYF.

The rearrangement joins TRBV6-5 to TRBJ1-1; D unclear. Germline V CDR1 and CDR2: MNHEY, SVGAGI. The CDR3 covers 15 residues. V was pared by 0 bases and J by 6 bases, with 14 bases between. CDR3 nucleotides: TGTGCCAGCAGTTACTCCCTGACGTCAGGCCCTGAAGCTTTCTTT. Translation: CASSYSLTSGPEAFF.

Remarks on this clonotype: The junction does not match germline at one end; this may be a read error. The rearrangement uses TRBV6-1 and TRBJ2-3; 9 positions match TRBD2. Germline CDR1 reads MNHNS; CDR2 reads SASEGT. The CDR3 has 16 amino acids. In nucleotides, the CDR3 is TGTGCCAGCAGGCCTAGCGGGGACCGAACCACAGATACCCAGTATTTT. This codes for CASRPSGDRTTDTQYF.

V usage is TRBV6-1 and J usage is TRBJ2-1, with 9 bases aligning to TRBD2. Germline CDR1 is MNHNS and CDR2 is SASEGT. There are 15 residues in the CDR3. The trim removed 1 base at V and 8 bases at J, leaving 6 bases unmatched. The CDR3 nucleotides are TGTGCCAGCAGTGAAGAGCCTAGCGGGATATATGAGCAGTTCTTC. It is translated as CASSEEPSGIYEQFF.

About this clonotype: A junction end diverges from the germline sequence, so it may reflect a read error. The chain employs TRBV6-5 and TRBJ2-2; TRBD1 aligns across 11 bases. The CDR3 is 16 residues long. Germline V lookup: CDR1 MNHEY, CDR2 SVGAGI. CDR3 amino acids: CASSLPWTGGTGTLYF. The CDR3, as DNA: TGTGCCAGCAGTTTACCCTGGACAGGGGGCACCGGGACGCTGTATTTT.

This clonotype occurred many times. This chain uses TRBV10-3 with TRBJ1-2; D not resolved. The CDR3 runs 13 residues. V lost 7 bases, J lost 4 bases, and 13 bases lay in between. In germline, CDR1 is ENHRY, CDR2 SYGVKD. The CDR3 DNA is TGTGCCATCACGATTCGCCCGATCTATGGCTACACCTTC. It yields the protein CAITIRPIYGYTF.

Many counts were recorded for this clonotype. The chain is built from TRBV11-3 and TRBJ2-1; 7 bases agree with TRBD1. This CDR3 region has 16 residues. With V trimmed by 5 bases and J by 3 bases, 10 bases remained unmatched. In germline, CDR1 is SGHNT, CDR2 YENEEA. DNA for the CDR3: TGTGCCAGCAGCCAGACCGGGACAGAGGTCTACAATGAGCAGTTCTTC. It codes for CASSQTGTEVYNEQFF.

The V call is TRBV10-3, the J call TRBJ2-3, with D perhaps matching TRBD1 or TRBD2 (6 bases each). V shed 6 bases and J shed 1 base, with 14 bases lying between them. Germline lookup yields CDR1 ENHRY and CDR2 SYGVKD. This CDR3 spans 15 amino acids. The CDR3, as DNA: TGTGCCATCAGCCCCGAGGGGGAGGGCACAGATACGCAGTATTTT. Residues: CAISPEGEGTDTQYF.

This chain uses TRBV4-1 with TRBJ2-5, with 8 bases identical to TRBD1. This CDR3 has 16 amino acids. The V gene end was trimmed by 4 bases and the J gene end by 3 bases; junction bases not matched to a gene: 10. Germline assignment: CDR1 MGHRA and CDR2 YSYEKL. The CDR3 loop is CASSPDRGQDKETQYF. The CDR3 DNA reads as TGCGCCAGCAGCCCTGACCGGGGACAGGACAAAGAGACCCAGTACTTC.

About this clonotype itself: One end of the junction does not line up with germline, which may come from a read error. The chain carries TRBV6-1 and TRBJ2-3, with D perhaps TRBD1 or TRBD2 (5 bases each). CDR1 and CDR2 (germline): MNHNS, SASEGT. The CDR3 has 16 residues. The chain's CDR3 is CASRPTGQPTKDTQYF. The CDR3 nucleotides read TGTGCCAGCCGCCCTACGGGGCAGCCAACCAAAGACACTCAGTATTTC.

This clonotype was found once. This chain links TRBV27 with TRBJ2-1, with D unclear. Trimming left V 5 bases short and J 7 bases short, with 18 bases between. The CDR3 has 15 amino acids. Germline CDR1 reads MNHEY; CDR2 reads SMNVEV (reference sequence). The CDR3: CASSVSNPKVNEQFF. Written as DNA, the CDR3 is TGTGCCAGCAGTGTCAGCAACCCAAAGGTAAATGAGCAGTTCTTC.

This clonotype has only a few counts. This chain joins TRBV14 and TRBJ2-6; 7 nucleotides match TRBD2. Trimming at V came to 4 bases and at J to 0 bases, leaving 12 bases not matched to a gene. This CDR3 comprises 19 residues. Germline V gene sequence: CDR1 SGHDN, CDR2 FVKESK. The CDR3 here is CASSPSGAGMYSGANVLTF. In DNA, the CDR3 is TGTGCCAGCAGCCCAAGCGGGGCAGGGATGTACTCTGGGGCCAACGTCCTGACTTTC.

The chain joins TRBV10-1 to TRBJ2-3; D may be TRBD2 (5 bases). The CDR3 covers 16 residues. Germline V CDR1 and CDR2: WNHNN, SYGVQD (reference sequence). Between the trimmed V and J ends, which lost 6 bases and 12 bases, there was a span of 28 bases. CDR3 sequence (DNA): TGCGCCAGCAGCGACACGGGCGGGTGGGCCAAAAATATTCAGTATTTT. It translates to CASSDTGGWAKNIQYF.

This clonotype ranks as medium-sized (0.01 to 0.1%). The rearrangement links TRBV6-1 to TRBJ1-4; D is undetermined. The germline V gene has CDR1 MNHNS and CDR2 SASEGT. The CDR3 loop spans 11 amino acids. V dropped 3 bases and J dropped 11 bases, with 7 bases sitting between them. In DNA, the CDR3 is TGTGCCAGCAGTGAGCCGTGGAAACTGTTTTTT. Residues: CASSEPWKLFF.

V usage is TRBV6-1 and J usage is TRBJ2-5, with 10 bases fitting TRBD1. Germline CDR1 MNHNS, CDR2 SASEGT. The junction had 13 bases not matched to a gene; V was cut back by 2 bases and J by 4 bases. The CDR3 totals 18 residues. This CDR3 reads CASSENGRTGGRRETQYF. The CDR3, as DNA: TGTGCCAGCAGTGAAAACGGAAGGACAGGGGGTCGAAGAGAGACCCAGTACTTC.

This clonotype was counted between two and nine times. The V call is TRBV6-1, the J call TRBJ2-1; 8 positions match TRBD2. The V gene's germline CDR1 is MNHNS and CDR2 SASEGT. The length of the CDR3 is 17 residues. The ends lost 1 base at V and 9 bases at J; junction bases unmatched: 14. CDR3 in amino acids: CASSEEQGWTSRGEQFF. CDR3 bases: TGTGCCAGCAGTGAAGAACAAGGCTGGACTAGCAGAGGTGAGCAGTTCTTC.

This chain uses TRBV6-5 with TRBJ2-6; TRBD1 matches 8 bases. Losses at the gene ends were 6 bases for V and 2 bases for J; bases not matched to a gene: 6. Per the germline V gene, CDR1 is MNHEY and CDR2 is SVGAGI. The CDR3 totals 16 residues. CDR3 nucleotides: TGTGCCAGCAGATATTCAGGGGGCGCTGGGGCCAACGTCCTGACTTTC. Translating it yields CASRYSGGAGANVLTF.

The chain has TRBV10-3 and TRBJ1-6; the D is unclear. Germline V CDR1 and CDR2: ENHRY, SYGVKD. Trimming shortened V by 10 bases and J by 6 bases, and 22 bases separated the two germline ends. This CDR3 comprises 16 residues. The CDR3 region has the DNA TGTGCCACCACGCGGGCGGGAAGAGGTGGTAATTCACCCCTCCACTTT. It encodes CATTRAGRGGNSPLHF.

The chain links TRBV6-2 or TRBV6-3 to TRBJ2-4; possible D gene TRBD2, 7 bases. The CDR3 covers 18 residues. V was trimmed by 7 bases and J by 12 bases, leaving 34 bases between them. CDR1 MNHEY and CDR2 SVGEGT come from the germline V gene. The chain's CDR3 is CASTGRGLGGGGKDTQYF. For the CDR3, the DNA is TGTGCCAGCACCGGCAGGGGATTGGGGGGGGGAGGCAAAGATACTCAGTACTTC.

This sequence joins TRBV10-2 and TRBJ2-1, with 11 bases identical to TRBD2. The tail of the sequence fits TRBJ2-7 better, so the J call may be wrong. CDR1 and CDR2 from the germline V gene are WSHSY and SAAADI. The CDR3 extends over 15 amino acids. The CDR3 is CASRVAGGPHNEQYF. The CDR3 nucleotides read TGCGCCAGCAGAGTAGCGGGAGGGCCGCACAATGAGCAGTACTTC.

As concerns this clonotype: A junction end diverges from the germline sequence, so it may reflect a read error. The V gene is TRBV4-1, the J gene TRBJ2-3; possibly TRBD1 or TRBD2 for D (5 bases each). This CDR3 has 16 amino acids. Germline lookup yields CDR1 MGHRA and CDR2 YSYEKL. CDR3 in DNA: TGCGCCAGCAGGGGCCCGGGGTGTAGAGGGGCAGAGACGCAGTATTTT. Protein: CASRGPGCRGAETQYF.